This T cell receptor beta chain was captured by sequencing in a study of CD8+CD57+ T cells in acquired aplastic anemia. Overall study: The average for DNA from sorted CD4+ and CD8+ cells was approximately 3.2 ug.

This CDR3 is 16 amino acids long. Trimming at V came to 6 bases and at J to 7 bases, leaving 9 bases not matched to a gene. Looked up from germline, CDR1 is MNHNS and CDR2 is SASEGT. CDR3 and TCR beta VDJ profiling relied on genomic DNA as the template. MiXCR, applied by TCRdb to the reads, yields one record per CDR3 protein. The sample has 150,000 or so distinct CDR3 sequences, 55% to 80% seen once. As regards this clonotype: No antigen is known for it.

Overall study results and limits: Patients and controls shared 25 to 30 CD8+ CDR3 sequences. Patients and healthy controls showed no significant CD8+ Simpson's diversity difference.

The clonotype was recovered from a human donor in good health. The source material was sorted CD4+, CD8+, or CD8+CD57+ T cells (not recorded which) from PBMCs. The chain combines TRBV6-1 with TRBJ2-2; 12 bases match TRBD2. CDR3 coding DNA: TGTGCCAGCAGCCTACTAGCGGGGGGCGTAGGCGGGGAGCTGTTTTTT. Its translation is CASSLLAGGVGGELFF.